The clone carrying this T cell receptor (beta chain) showed up many times. Its antigen is as yet unknown. These data come from a study of post-analysis software for immune sequencing data. Study-wide background: Relapsing-remitting, secondary progressive and progressive-relapsing multiple sclerosis were all included among the disease courses. Regarding the study as a whole: Normalized Chao1 diversity was significantly lower in multiple sclerosis patients than in controls. Roughly 5 TRBV segments occurring more often in patients than controls included TRBV5-6, TRBV5-1 and TRBV20-1.

TCR beta cDNA libraries included unique molecular identifiers. One entry per CDR3 protein results from TCRdb running MiXCR on the PCR reads. The repertoire holds hundreds of thousands of distinct CDR3 sequences, with roughly 45% as singletons. V lost 3 bases, J lost 7 bases, and 9 bases lay in between. The CDR3 is made up of 11 amino acids. CDR1 is SQVTM, CDR2 ANQGSEA, per germline. The sequencing sample was made of blood. This receptor was obtained from a girl aged 5-17 years with multiple sclerosis. The chain employs TRBV29-1 and TRBJ1-2; TRBD1 might be the D (5 bases). CDR3 region: CSVEGRSGYTF. CDR3 in DNA: TGCAGCGTTGAGGGGCGGTCTGGCTACACCTTC.